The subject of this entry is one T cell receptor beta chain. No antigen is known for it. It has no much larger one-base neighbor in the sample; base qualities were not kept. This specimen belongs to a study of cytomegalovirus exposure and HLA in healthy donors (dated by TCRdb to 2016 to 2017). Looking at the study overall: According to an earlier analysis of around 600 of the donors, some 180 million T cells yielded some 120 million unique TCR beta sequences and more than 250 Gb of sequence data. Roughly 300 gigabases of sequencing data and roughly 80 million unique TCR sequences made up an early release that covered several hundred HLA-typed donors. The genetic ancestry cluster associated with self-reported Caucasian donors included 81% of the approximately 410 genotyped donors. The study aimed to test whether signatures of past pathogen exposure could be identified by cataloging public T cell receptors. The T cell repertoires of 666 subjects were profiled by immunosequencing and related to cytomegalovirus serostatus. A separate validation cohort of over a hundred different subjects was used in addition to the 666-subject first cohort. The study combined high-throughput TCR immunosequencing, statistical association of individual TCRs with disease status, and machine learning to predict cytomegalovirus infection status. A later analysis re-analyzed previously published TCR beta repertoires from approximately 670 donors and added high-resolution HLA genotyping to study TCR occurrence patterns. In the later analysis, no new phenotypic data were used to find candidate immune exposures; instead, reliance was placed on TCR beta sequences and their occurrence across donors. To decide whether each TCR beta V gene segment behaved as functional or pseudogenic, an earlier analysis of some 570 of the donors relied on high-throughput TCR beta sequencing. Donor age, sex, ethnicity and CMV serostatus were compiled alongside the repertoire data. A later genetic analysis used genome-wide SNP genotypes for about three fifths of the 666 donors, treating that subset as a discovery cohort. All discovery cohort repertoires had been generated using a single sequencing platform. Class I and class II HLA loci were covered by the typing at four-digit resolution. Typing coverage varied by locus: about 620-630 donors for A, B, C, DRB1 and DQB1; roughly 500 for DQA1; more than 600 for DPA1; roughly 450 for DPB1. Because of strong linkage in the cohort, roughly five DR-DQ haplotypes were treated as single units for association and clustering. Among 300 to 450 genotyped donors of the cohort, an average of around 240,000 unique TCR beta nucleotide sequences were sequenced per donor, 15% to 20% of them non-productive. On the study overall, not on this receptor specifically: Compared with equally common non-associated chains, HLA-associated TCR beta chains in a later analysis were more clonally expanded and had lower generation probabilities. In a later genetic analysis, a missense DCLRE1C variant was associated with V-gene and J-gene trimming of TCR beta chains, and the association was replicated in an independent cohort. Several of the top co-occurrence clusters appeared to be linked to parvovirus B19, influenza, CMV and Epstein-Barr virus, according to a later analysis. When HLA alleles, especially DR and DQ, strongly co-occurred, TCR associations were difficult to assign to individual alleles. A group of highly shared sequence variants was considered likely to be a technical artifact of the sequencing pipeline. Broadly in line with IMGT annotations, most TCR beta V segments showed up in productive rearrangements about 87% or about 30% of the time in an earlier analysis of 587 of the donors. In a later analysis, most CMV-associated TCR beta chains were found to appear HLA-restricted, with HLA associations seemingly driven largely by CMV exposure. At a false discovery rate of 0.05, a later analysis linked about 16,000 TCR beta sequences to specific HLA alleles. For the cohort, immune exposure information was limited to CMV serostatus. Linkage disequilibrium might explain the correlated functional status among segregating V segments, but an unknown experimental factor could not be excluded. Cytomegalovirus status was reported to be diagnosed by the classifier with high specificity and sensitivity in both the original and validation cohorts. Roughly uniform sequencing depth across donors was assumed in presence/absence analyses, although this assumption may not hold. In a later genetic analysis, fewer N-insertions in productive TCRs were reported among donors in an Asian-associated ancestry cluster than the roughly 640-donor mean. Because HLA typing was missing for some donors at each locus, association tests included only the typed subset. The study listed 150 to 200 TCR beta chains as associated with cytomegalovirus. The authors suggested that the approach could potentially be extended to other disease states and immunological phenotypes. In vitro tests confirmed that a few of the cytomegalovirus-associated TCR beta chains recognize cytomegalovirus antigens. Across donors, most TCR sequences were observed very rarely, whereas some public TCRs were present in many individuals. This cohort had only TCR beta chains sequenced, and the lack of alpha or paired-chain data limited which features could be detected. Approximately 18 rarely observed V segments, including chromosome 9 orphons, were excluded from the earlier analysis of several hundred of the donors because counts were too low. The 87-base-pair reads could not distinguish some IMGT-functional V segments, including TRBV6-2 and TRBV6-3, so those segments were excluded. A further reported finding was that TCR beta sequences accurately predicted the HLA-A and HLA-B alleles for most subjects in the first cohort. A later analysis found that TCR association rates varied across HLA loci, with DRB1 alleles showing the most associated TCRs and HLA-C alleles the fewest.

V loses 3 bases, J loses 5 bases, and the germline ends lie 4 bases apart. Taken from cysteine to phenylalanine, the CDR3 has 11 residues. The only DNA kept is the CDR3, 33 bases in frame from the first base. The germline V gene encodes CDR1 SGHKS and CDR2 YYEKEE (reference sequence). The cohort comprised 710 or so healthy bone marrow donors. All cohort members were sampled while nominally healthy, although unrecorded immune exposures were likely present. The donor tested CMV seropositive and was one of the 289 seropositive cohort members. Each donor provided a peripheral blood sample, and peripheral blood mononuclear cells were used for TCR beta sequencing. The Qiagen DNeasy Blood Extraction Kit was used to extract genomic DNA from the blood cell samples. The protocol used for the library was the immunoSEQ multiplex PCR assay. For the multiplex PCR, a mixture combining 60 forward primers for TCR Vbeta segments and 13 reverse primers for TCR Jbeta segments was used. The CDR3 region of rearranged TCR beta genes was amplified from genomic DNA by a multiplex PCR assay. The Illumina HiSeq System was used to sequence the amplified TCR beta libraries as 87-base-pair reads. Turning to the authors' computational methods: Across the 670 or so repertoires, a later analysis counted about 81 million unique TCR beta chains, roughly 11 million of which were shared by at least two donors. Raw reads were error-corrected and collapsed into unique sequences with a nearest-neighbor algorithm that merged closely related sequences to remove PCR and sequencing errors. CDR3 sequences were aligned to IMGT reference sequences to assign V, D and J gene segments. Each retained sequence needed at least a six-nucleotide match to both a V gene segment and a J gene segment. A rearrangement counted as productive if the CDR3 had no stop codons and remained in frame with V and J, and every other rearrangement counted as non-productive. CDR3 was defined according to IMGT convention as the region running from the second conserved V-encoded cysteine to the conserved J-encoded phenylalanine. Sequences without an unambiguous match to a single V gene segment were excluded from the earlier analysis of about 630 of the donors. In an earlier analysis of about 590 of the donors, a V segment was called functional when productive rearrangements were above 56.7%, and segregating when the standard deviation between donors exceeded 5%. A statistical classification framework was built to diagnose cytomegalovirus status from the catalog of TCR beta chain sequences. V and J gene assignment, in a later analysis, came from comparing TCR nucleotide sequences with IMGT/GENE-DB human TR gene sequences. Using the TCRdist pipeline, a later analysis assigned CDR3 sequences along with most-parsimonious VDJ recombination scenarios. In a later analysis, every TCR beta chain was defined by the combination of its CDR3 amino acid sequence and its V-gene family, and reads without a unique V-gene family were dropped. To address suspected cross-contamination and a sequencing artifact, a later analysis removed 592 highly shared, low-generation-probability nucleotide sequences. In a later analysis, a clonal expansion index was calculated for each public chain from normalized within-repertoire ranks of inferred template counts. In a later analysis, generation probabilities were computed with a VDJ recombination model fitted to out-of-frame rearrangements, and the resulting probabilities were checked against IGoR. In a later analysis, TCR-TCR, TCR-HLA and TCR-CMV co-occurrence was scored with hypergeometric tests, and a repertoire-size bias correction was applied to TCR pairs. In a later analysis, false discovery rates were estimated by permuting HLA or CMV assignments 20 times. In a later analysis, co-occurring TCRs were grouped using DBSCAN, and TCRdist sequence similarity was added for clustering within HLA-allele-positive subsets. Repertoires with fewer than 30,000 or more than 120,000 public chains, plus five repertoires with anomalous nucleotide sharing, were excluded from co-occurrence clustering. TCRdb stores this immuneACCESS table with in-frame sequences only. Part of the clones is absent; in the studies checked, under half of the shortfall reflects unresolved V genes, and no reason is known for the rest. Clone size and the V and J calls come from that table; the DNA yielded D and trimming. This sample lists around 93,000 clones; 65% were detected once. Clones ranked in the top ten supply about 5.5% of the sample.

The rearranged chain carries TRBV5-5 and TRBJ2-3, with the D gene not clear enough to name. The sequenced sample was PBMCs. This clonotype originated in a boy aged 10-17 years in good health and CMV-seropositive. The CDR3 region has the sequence CASSYRDTQYF. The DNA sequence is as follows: TGTGCCAGCAGCTACAGAGATACGCAGTATTTT.